Listed below are T cell receptor beta chains from one sample, sequenced in a study of OX40 agonist ivuxolimab in advanced cancers. The assay was immunoSEQ multiplex PCR, and TCRdb's table has in-frame clones only and misses some. The sample consists of about 57,000 clones, 75% to 85% of them appearing once. The starting material was CD4+ or CD8+ T cells sorted from blood, obtained in a trial of the OX40 agonist ivuxolimab. These receptors were obtained from an adult with an advanced solid tumor such as melanoma, head and neck, liver or kidney cancer. Each CDR3 is given with its conserved first and last residue. Each record gives: D gene, clone size, V gene, J gene, CDR3 length, CDR3 DNA, CDR3 protein. The D gene is left open where the match is weak. For some rows the clone size is stated as once, few or many, or as a class when expanded; others skip it.

D gene: TRBD1
clone size: NA
V gene: TRBV19
J gene: TRBJ1-2
CDR3 length: 15
CDR3 DNA: TGTGCCAGTAGTCTGGACAGGGGGAATATAGAAGGCTACACCTTC
CDR3 protein: CASSLDRGNIEGYTF

D gene: NA
clone size: NA
V gene: TRBV2
J gene: TRBJ2-1
CDR3 length: 13
CDR3 DNA: TGTGCCAGCAGTGAAGTACCCATACTTGAGCAGTTCTTC
CDR3 protein: CASSEVPILEQFF

D gene: NA
clone size: many
V gene: TRBV7-9
J gene: TRBJ1-2
CDR3 length: 13
CDR3 DNA: TGTGCCAGCAGCTTAACTACCGACTATGGCTACACCTTC
CDR3 protein: CASSLTTDYGYTF

D gene: TRBD1
clone size: NA
V gene: TRBV27
J gene: TRBJ1-4
CDR3 length: 18
CDR3 DNA: TGTGCCAGCATGTATACGTTCCGGGACAGTGCAACTAATGAAAAACTGTTTTTT
CDR3 protein: CASMYTFRDSATNEKLFF

D gene: TRBD2
clone size: NA
V gene: TRBV7-9
J gene: TRBJ2-1
CDR3 length: 15
CDR3 DNA: TGTGCCAGCAGCCCGGGACTAGCGAATGTCAATGAGCAGTTCTTC
CDR3 protein: CASSPGLANVNEQFF

D gene: TRBD1
clone size: NA
V gene: TRBV28
J gene: TRBJ2-6
CDR3 length: 15
CDR3 DNA: TGTGCCAGCAGTTACACAGGGGCTGGGGCCAACGTCCTGACTTTC
CDR3 protein: CASSYTGAGANVLTF

D gene: NA
clone size: NA
V gene: TRBV5-1
J gene: TRBJ1-6
CDR3 length: 15
CDR3 DNA: TGCGCCAGCAGCTTGGACAGGGTAAATAATTCACCCCTCCACTTT
CDR3 protein: CASSLDRVNNSPLHF

D gene: NA
clone size: NA
V gene: TRBV18
J gene: TRBJ2-7
CDR3 length: 15
CDR3 DNA: TGTGCCAGCTCCCGCGACCCGGGAGCGGCCTACGAGCAGTACTTC
CDR3 protein: CASSRDPGAAYEQYF

D gene: NA
clone size: once
V gene: TRBV30
J gene: TRBJ1-4
CDR3 length: 14
CDR3 DNA: TGTGCCTGGGCCGGGGGCCACTCTAATGAAAAACTGTTTTTT
CDR3 protein: CAWAGGHSNEKLFF

D gene: TRBD1
clone size: NA
V gene: TRBV5-5
J gene: TRBJ1-5
CDR3 length: 17
CDR3 DNA: TGTGCCAGCAGCTCAGGGAGCGGGACAGGGAGTGGTCAGCCCCAGCATTTT
CDR3 protein: CASSSGSGTGSGQPQHF

D gene: NA
clone size: NA
V gene: TRBV19
J gene: TRBJ2-5
CDR3 length: 13
CDR3 DNA: TGTGCCAGTAGTAGGGGCAGTGAAGAGACCCAGTACTTC
CDR3 protein: CASSRGSEETQYF

D gene: NA
clone size: NA
V gene: TRBV30
J gene: TRBJ1-5
CDR3 length: 13
CDR3 DNA: TGTGCCTGGAGTACGTCAGAGTATCAGCCCCAGCATTTT
CDR3 protein: CAWSTSEYQPQHF

D gene: NA
clone size: once
V gene: TRBV18
J gene: TRBJ2-1
CDR3 length: 14
CDR3 DNA: TGTGCCAGCTCACTCCGAGTAACAGACAATGAGCAGTTCTTC
CDR3 protein: CASSLRVTDNEQFF

D gene: TRBD1
clone size: NA
V gene: TRBV19
J gene: TRBJ1-4
CDR3 length: 16
CDR3 DNA: TGTGCCAGTAGTATAGGGACAGGGTTAACTAATGAAAAACTGTTTTTT
CDR3 protein: CASSIGTGLTNEKLFF

D gene: TRBD1
clone size: NA
V gene: TRBV10-2
J gene: TRBJ2-6
CDR3 length: 16
CDR3 DNA: TGCGCCAGCAGTAGGGGACAGGGGAGTGGGGCCAACGTCCTGACTTTC
CDR3 protein: CASSRGQGSGANVLTF

D gene: NA
clone size: NA
V gene: TRBV4-1
J gene: TRBJ1-2
CDR3 length: 14
CDR3 DNA: TGCGCCAGCAGCCAAAAAGGGGGGGGCTATGGCTACACCTTC
CDR3 protein: CASSQKGGGYGYTF

D gene: TRBD1
clone size: NA
V gene: TRBV28
J gene: TRBJ2-3
CDR3 length: 14
CDR3 DNA: TGTGCCAGCAGGACGCCTCGACAGGGCGGTACGCAGTATTTT
CDR3 protein: CASRTPRQGGTQYF

D gene: TRBD1
clone size: NA
V gene: TRBV11-2
J gene: TRBJ2-5
CDR3 length: 14
CDR3 DNA: TGTGCCAGCAGCAACTGGGACAGGGTGTCGACCCAGTACTTC
CDR3 protein: CASSNWDRVSTQYF

D gene: TRBD1
clone size: NA
V gene: TRBV12-5
J gene: TRBJ2-3
CDR3 length: 14
CDR3 DNA: TGTGCTAGTGCCCCCGACAGGGAGCCAGATACGCAGTATTTT
CDR3 protein: CASAPDREPDTQYF

D gene: NA
clone size: NA
V gene: TRBV6-5
J gene: TRBJ1-4
CDR3 length: 14
CDR3 DNA: TGTGCCAGCAGTTATCGCAAAGCTAATGAAAAACTGTTTTTT
CDR3 protein: CASSYRKANEKLFF

D gene: NA
clone size: NA
V gene: TRBV18
J gene: TRBJ1-1
CDR3 length: 13
CDR3 DNA: TGTGCCAGCTCACCAACTCAGAACACTGAAGCTTTCTTT
CDR3 protein: CASSPTQNTEAFF

D gene: NA
clone size: once
V gene: TRBV30
J gene: TRBJ1-5
CDR3 length: 13
CDR3 DNA: TGTGCCTGGAGTTCACAGGTCAATCAGCCCCAGCATTTT
CDR3 protein: CAWSSQVNQPQHF

D gene: TRBD1
clone size: NA
V gene: TRBV13
J gene: TRBJ2-7
CDR3 length: 16
CDR3 DNA: TGTGCCAGCAGCTTAGCACCGGGACAGGGGACCTACGAGCAGTACTTC
CDR3 protein: CASSLAPGQGTYEQYF

D gene: NA
clone size: NA
V gene: TRBV2
J gene: TRBJ1-4
CDR3 length: 12
CDR3 DNA: TGTGCCAGCAGTTATGACGTGGAGGAACTGTTTTTT
CDR3 protein: CASSYDVEELFF

D gene: NA
clone size: NA
V gene: TRBV18
J gene: TRBJ1-1
CDR3 length: 16
CDR3 DNA: TGTGCCAGCTCACCACCTAAGGGTGGAGGAAACACTGAAGCTTTCTTT
CDR3 protein: CASSPPKGGGNTEAFF

D gene: NA
clone size: NA
V gene: TRBV5-4
J gene: TRBJ2-5
CDR3 length: 14
CDR3 DNA: TGTGCCAGCAGCTTGGCCCCGCCCCAAGAGACCCAGTACTTC
CDR3 protein: CASSLAPPQETQYF

D gene: TRBD1
clone size: NA
V gene: TRBV5-6
J gene: TRBJ1-1
CDR3 length: 15
CDR3 DNA: TGTGCCAGCAGCGTAGGGACAGCGCTTGGGACTGAAGCTTTCTTT
CDR3 protein: CASSVGTALGTEAFF

D gene: TRBD2
clone size: NA
V gene: TRBV11-3
J gene: TRBJ2-5
CDR3 length: 13
CDR3 DNA: TGTGCCAGCAGCTTTGACGGGGGGGAGACCCAGTACTTC
CDR3 protein: CASSFDGGETQYF